The 14 T cell receptor beta chains reported below all come from one sample, sequenced in a study of blood T cells in healthy people across ages. A second PCR, run for about 7 to 11 cycles, used a sample-barcoded 5' primer plus a J-beta primer mix. TCRdb called the 5' RACE reads again in MiXCR, with one record for every CDR3 protein. Of 800,000 to 950,000 distinct CDR3 sequences listed, around 36% are singletons. The source material was blood. Source of these receptors: a man aged 18 to 30 in good health.

The chain combines TRBV6-1 with TRBJ2-5, with TRBD2 identical over 12 bases. V dropped 2 bases and J dropped 5; count of bases not matched to a gene: 3. The CDR3 has 15 amino acids. From germline, CDR1 is MNHNS and CDR2 SASEGT. The CDR3 DNA sequence: TGTGCCAGCAGTGAACTAGCGGGAGGGGTGGAGACCCAGTACTTC. It is translated as CASSELAGGVETQYF.

Only a few counts were recorded for this clonotype. Written as DNA, the CDR3 is TGCGCCAGCAGCCAAGGGAAAGGAATCCATTCACCCCTCCACTTT. It codes for CASSQGKGIHSPLHF. J is TRBJ1-6 and V is TRBV4-3; D gene uncertain. With 1 base removed from V and 8 bases from J, the gap between germline ends came to 12 bases. There are 15 residues in the CDR3. From germline, CDR1 is LGHNA and CDR2 YSLEER.

This clonotype turned up a few times. The J gene is TRBJ2-3, the V gene TRBV25-1; 8 positions match TRBD1. V shed 0 bases and J 3 bases; nucleotides not matched to a gene: 8. Germline V gene data show CDR1 as MGHDK and CDR2 as SYGVNS. The CDR3 spans 17 residues. CDR3 sequence: CASSEYKEDRATDTQYF. DNA of the CDR3: TGTGCCAGCAGTGAATATAAGGAGGACAGGGCAACAGATACGCAGTATTTT. Drawing the rest from reference TRBV25-1 and TRBJ2-3, the complete variable domain is EADIYQTPRYLVIGTGKKITLECSQTMGHDKMYWYQQDPGMELHLIHYSYGVNSTEKGDLSSESTVSRIRTEHFPLTLESARPSHTSQYLCASSEYKEDRATDTQYFGPGTRLTVL.

This clonotype was seen only a few times. The V gene is TRBV5-1, the J gene TRBJ2-2, with D perhaps matching TRBD2 (5 bases). The CDR3 contains 16 residues. Germline V lookup: CDR1 SGHRS, CDR2 YFSETQ. Trimming shortened V by 0 bases and J by 6 bases, and 15 bases separated the two germline ends. CDR3 residues: CASSLAEAVGAGELFF. CDR3 bases: TGCGCCAGCAGCTTGGCGGAGGCGGTGGGCGCCGGGGAGCTGTTTTTT. The entire variable domain, with the rest obtained from reference TRBV5-1 and TRBJ2-2, is as follows: KAGVTQTPRYLIKTRGQQVTLSCSPISGHRSVSWYQQTPGQGLQFLFEYFSETQRNKGNFPGRFSGRQFSNSRSEMNVSTLELGDSALYLCASSLAEAVGAGELFFGEGSRLTVL.

This clonotype has just a few counts. The rearrangement uses TRBV10-3 and TRBJ1-2; D gene uncertain. The V gene lost 0 bases and the J gene lost 7 bases, with 9 bases spanning the gap. Germline V gene lookup returns CDR1 ENHRY and CDR2 SYGVKD. The CDR3 spans 13 residues. The chain's CDR3 is CAISESRDSGYTF. The CDR3, as DNA: TGTGCCATCAGTGAGTCTAGGGATAGTGGCTACACCTTC.

Only one count was recorded for this clonotype. The rearrangement links TRBV3-1 to TRBJ1-3, with D unclear. Deletions cut 3 bases from V and 8 bases from J, with 8 bases between. CDR1 is LGHDT and CDR2 is YNNKEL in the germline V gene (reference sequence). The CDR3 extends over 12 amino acids. The CDR3 DNA sequence: TGTGCCAGCAGCCATGGTTTAGACACCATATATTTT. This encodes CASSHGLDTIYF.

The V gene is TRBV4-3, the J gene TRBJ2-2, with 11 positions matching TRBD1. Looked up from germline, CDR1 is LGHNA and CDR2 is YSLEER. CDR3 length: 16 amino acids. With V trimmed by 3 bases and J by 4 bases, 4 bases remained unmatched. The CDR3: CASSQDRGRFTGELFF. DNA for the CDR3: TGCGCCAGCAGCCAGGACAGGGGGCGGTTCACCGGGGAGCTGTTTTTT.

This chain links TRBV12-3 or TRBV12-4 with TRBJ2-7, with no clear D. Trimming took 8 bases from V and 7 from J, leaving 21 bases between them. The CDR3 runs 14 residues. DNA for the CDR3: TGTGCCAGCGGTTACACTCTCGGGTACAATGAGCAGTACTTC. This translates into CASGYTLGYNEQYF.

The rearrangement uses TRBV30 and TRBJ2-1; a possible D gene is TRBD1 (5 bases). This CDR3 comprises 13 residues. V lost 1 base, J lost 14 bases, and 18 bases lay in between. The germline CDR1 and CDR2 sequences are GTSNPN and SVGIG (reference sequence). The CDR3 bases are TGTGCCTGGAGTGATGGGCGATGGCAGGGTGAGTTCTTC. Translated, it gives CAWSDGRWQGEFF.

This clonotype came up a few times. V is TRBV4-2 and J is TRBJ1-6; D unresolved. Trimming removed 1 base from V and 10 bases from J, with 5 bases in between. The V gene's germline CDR1 is LGHNA and CDR2 YNFKEQ. The CDR3 has 12 residues. CDR3 sequence (DNA): TGTGCCAGCAGCCAAGTGGAGTCACCCCTCCACTTT. This sequence encodes CASSQVESPLHF.

This chain joins TRBV9 and TRBJ2-7, with TRBD2 identical over 9 bases. Looked up from germline, CDR1 is SGDLS and CDR2 is YYNGEE. The CDR3 runs 14 residues. V dropped 0 bases and J dropped 5; count of bases not matched to a gene: 3. In DNA, the CDR3 is TGTGCCAGCAGCGTAGGAGGCGGGGGGGACGAGCAGTACTTC. This gives the protein CASSVGGGGDEQYF.

The chain uses TRBV4-2 and TRBJ1-1, with TRBD1 identical over 10 bases. CDR1 and CDR2 from the germline V gene are LGHNA and YNFKEQ. The CDR3 totals 15 residues. Trimming cost V 4 bases and J 3 bases; bases outside gene matches: 5. CDR3 bases: TGTGCCAGCAGCCCCGCCGGGACAGGGGACACTGAAGCTTTCTTT. Protein: CASSPAGTGDTEAFF.

As to this clonotype: At one of its ends the junction is not consistent with the germline gene, which may arise from a read error. This chain joins TRBV28 and TRBJ2-5; D gene ambiguous. The CDR3 spans 14 residues. Germline V lookup: CDR1 MDHEN, CDR2 SYDVKM. CDR3 loop: CAGSVVGGQETQYF. CDR3 nucleotide sequence: TGTGCCGGCAGTGTTGTTGGTGGGCAAGAGACCCAGTACTTC.

This chain links TRBV12-3 or TRBV12-4 with TRBJ2-1; 9 bases agree with TRBD2. V shed 4 bases and J 8 bases; nucleotides not matched to a gene: 15. The CDR3 runs 17 residues. The CDR3 spells CASSSRWKAGGRDEQFF. The CDR3 nucleotides read TGTGCCAGCAGTTCCCGGTGGAAAGCGGGGGGTAGGGATGAGCAGTTCTTC.